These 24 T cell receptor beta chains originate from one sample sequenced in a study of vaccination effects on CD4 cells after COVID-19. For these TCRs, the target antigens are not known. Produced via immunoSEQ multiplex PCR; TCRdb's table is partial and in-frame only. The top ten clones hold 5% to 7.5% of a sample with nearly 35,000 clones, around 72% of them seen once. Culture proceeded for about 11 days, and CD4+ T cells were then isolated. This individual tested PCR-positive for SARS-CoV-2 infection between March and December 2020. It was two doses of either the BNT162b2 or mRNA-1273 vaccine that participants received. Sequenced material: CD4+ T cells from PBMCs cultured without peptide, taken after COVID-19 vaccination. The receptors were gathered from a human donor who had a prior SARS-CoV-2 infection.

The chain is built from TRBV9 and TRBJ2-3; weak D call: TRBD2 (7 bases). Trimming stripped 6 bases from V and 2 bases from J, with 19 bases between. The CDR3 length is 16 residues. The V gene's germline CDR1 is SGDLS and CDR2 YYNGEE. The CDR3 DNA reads TGTGCCAGCAACAACAAAGGGGGACTACACACAGATACGCAGTATTTT. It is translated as CASNNKGGLHTDTQYF.

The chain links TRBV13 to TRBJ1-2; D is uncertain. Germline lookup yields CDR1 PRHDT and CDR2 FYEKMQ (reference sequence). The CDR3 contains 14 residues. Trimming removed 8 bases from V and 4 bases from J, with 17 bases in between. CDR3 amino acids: CASFPRGSPYGYTF. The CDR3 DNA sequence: TGTGCCAGCTTCCCCCGGGGATCCCCCTATGGCTACACCTTC.

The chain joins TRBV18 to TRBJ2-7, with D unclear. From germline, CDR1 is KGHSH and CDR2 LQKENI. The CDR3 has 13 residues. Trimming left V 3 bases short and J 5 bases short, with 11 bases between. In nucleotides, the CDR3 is TGTGCCAGCTCACCGGCGCAGGACCACGAGCAGTACTTC. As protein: CASSPAQDHEQYF.

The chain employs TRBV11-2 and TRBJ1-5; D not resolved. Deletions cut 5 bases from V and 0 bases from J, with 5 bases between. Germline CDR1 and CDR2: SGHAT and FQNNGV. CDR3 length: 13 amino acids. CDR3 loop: CASSLTSNQPQHF. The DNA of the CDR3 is TGTGCCAGCAGCCTAACTAGCAATCAGCCCCAGCATTTT.

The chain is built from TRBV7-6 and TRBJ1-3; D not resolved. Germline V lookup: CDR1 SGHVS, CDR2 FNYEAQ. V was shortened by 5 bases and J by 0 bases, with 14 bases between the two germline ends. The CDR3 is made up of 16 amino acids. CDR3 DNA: TGTGCCAGCAGCCCAGTCCCTGTGAGCTCTGGAAACACCATATATTTT. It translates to CASSPVPVSSGNTIYF.

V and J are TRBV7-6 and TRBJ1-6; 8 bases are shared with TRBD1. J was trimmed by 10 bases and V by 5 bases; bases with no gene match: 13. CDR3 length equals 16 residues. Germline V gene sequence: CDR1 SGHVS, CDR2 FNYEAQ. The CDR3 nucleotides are TGTGCCAGCAGCCAGGGTTACAGGGGGAGAGGGTCACCCCTCCACTTT. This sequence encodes CASSQGYRGRGSPLHF.

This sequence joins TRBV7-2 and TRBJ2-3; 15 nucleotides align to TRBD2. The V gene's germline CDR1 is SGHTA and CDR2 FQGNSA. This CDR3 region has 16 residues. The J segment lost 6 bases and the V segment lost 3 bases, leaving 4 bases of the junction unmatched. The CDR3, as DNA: TGTGCCAGCAGCTTCAGGGGACTAGCGGGGGGCGATACGCAGTATTTT. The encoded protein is CASSFRGLAGGDTQYF. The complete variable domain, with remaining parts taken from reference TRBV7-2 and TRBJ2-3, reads GAGVSQSPSNKVTEKGKDVELRCDPISGHTALYWYRQSLGQGLEFLIYFQGNSAPDKSGLPSDRFSAERTGGSVSTLTIQRTQQEDSAVYLCASSFRGLAGGDTQYFGPGTRLTVL.

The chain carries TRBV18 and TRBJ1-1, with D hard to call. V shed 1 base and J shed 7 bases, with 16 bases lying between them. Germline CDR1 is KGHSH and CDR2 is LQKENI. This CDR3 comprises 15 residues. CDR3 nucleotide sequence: TGTGCCAGCTCACCACTTCCTCGGATGACGGATGAAGCTTTCTTT. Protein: CASSPLPRMTDEAFF.

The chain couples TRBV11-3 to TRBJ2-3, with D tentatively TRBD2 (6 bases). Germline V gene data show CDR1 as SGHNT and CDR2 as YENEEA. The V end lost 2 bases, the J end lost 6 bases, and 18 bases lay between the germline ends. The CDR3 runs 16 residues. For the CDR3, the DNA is TGTGCCAGCAGCTTACGGGTTGGCGGGGAGGTGGATACGCAGTATTTT. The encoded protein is CASSLRVGGEVDTQYF.

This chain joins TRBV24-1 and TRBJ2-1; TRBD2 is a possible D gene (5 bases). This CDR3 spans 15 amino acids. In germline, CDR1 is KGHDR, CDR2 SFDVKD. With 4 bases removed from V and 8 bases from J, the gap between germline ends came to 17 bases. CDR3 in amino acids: CATSDPRGPGDEQFF. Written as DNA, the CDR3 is TGTGCCACCAGTGACCCCCGGGGTCCCGGGGATGAGCAGTTCTTC.

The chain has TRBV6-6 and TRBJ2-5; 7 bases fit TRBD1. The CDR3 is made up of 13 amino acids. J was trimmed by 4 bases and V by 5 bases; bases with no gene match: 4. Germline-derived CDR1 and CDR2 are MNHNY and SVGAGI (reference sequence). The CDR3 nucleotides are TGTGCCAGCAGTCAGGGACAGCTAGAGACCCAGTACTTC. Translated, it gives CASSQGQLETQYF.

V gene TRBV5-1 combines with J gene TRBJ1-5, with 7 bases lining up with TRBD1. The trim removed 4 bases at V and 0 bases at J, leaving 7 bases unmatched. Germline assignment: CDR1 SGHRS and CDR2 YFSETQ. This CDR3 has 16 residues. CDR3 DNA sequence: TGCGCCAGCAGCCCAGGGACAGCATCTAGCAATCAGCCCCAGCATTTT. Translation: CASSPGTASSNQPQHF. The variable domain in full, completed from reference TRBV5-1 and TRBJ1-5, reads KAGVTQTPRYLIKTRGQQVTLSCSPISGHRSVSWYQQTPGQGLQFLFEYFSETQRNKGNFPGRFSGRQFSNSRSEMNVSTLELGDSALYLCASSPGTASSNQPQHFGDGTRLSIL.

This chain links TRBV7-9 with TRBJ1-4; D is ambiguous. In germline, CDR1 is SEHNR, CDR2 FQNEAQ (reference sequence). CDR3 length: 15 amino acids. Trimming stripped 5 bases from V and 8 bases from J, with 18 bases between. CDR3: CASSPGHSPREKLFF. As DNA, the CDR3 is TGTGCCAGCAGCCCGGGCCACTCTCCGAGGGAAAAACTGTTTTTT.

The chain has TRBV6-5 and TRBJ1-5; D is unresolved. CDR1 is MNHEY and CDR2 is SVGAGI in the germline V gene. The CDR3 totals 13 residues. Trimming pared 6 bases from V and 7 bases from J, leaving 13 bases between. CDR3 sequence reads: CASSSGSGQPQHF. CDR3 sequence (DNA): TGTGCCAGCAGCTCAGGTTCCGGGCAGCCCCAGCATTTT.

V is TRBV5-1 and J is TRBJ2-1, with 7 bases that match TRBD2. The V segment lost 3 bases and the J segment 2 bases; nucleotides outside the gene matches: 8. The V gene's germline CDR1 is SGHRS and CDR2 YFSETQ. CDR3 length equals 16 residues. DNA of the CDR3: TGCGCCAGCAGCTCGGAGGGAGGGGCACCCTACAATGAGCAGTTCTTC. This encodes CASSSEGGAPYNEQFF.

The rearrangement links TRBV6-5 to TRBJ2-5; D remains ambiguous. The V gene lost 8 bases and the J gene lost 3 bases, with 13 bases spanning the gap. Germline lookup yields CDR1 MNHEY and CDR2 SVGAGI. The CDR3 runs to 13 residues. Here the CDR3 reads CASLVSFKETQYF. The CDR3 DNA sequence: TGTGCCAGCCTAGTTAGCTTCAAAGAGACCCAGTACTTC.

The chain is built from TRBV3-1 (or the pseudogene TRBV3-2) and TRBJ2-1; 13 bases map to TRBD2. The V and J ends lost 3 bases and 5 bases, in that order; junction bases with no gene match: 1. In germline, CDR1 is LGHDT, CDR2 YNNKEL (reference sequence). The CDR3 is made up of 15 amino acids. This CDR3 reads CASSQGTSGNNEQFF. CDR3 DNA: TGTGCCAGCAGCCAGGGGACTAGCGGGAACAATGAGCAGTTCTTC.

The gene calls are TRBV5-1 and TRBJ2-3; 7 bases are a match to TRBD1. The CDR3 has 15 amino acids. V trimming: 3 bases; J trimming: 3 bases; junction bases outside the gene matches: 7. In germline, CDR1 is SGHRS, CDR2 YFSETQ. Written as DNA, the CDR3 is TGCGCCAGCAGCTCACAGGGGTTCGGGACAGATACGCAGTATTTT. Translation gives CASSSQGFGTDTQYF.

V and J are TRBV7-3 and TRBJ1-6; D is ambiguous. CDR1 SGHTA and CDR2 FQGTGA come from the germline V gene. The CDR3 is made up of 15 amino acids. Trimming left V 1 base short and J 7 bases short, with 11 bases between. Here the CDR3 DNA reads TGTGCCAGCAGCTTAAACGGTGGGAGGAATTCACCCCTCCACTTT. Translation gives CASSLNGGRNSPLHF. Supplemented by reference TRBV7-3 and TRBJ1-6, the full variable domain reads GAGVSQTPSNKVTEKGKYVELRCDPISGHTALYWYRQSLGQGPEFLIYFQGTGAADDSGLPNDRFFAVRPEGSVSTLKIQRTERGDSAVYLCASSLNGGRNSPLHFGNGTRLTVT.

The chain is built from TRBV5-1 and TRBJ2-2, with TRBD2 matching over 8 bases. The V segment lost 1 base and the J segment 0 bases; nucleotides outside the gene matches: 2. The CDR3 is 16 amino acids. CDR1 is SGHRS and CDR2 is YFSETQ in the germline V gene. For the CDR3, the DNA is TGCGCCAGCAGCTTGTATAGCGGGACGAACACCGGGGAGCTGTTTTTT. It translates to CASSLYSGTNTGELFF.

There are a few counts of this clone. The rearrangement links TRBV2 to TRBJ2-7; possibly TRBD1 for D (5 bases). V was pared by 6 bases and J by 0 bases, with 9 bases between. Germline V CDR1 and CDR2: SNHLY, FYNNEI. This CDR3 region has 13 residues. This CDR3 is CASRRQGSYEQYF. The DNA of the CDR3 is TGTGCCAGCAGGCGGCAGGGCTCCTACGAGCAGTACTTC.

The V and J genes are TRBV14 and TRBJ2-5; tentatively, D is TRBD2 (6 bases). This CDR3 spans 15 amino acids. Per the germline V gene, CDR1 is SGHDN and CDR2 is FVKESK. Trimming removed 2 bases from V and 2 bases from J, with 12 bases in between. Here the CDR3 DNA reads TGTGCCAGCAGCCAATTTCGCGGGGAACAAGAGACCCAGTACTTC. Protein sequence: CASSQFRGEQETQYF.

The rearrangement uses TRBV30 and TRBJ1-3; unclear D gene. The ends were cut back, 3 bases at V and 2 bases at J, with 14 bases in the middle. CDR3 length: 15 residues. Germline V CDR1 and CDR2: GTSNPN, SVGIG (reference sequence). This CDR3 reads CAWSRLGYPGNTIYF. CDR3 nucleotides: TGTGCCTGGAGCCGGTTAGGGTACCCTGGAAACACCATATATTTT.

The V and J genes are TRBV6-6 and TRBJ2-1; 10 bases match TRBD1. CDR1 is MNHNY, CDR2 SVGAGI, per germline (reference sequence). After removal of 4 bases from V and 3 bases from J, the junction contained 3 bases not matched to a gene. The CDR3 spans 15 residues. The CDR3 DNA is TGTGCCAGCAGTTCCAGGACAGGGGGCTACAATGAGCAGTTCTTC. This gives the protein CASSSRTGGYNEQFF.